This TCR beta chain is drawn from a study of cytomegalovirus exposure and HLA in healthy donors. The study's findings and limits: The authors judged a highly shared variant cluster likely a sequencing artifact. Researchers reported in a later analysis that a missense DCLRE1C variant was tied to TCR beta V- and J-gene trimming.

A multiplex PCR was run with 60 Vbeta primers and 13 Jbeta primers. The protocol was immunoSEQ multiplex PCR, while the TCRdb copy is restricted to in-frame clones and leaves out a portion. The repertoire includes about 140,000 clones, 73% of them detected once, and 1% to 1.5% sits in the top ten. As for this clone: Its target is not known.

The CDR3 sequence is 14 residues long. The germline V gene encodes CDR1 LNHDA and CDR2 SQIVND (reference sequence). Trimming removed 5 bases from V and 6 bases from J, with 15 bases in between. This chain joins TRBV19 and TRBJ2-3; D is unresolved. This TCR was sampled from a woman aged 40-49 years in good health and CMV-seronegative. Sequenced: PBMCs. CDR3 sequence: CASSHLPPRDTQYF. The CDR3 coding sequence is TGTGCCAGTAGTCATCTTCCCCCCAGGGATACGCAGTATTTT.